The sequence of this T cell receptor beta chain was determined in a study of CD8 T cells in Susac syndrome (dated by TCRdb to about 2019). Background for the entire study: Repertoire sequencing was used to test whether CD8+ T cell activation and differentiation in Susac syndrome was antigen driven. The study compared CD8+ T cell repertoire clonality among 12 healthy donors, around 14 Susac syndrome patients and about 16 multiple sclerosis patients. The full study reports these points: The number of individuals in the TCR sequencing and HLA analysis was acknowledged as relatively small.

V is pared back by 5 bases and J by 10 bases, with 12 bases lying between the germline termini. According to the germline V gene, CDR1 reads SGHTA and CDR2 reads FQGTGA. The CDR3, cysteine through phenylalanine, is 12 amino acids long. Kept here is only the CDR3 DNA, which spans 36 bases and is read in frame from base 1. In regard to this clonotype: Its antigen is currently not known. Base qualities are missing; no much larger clone stands one base away.

High-throughput TCR beta sequencing profiled peripheral blood CD8+ and CD4+ T cells from healthy donors, Susac syndrome patients and multiple sclerosis patients. The multiple sclerosis controls were treatment-naive patients who had stable or active relapsing-remitting disease and met the revised McDonald criteria. Bulk CD8+ and CD4+ T cells were purified magnetically by negative isolation, whereas CD8+ TEMRA cells were enriched by FACS. Blood was collected in EDTA tubes and processed within 24 hours, with PBMCs isolated through density gradient centrifugation. PBMCs intended for TCR sequencing were cryopreserved in liquid nitrogen and thawed later in a water bath at 37 degrees C. The sorted or isolated CD4+, CD8+ and CD8+ TEMRA cells reached a purity of at least 90%. RNA was extracted using the RNeasy kit, and roughly 0.45 to 1 microgram was reverse transcribed with random hexamers. The immunoSEQ multiplex PCR assay, which covers 54 Vbeta and 13 Jbeta segments, was used to amplify TCR beta CDR3 regions. To correct PCR amplification bias, a synthetic template baseline was used for both primer optimization and computational correction. The paper's processing steps were these. Only productive sequences were kept, with reads annotated to V, D and J genes according to IMGT and analyzed in immunoSEQ Analyzer. To calculate clonality, Shannon entropy was normalized by log2 of the number of productive unique sequences and then subtracted from one. Public and private clones were assessed among the 100 most prevalent clones of each patient and control. Clones were defined as Susac-specific when absent from the healthy and MS cohorts, from approximately 970 published viral clones and from other ImmuneACCESS disease sequences. The raw public reads went through TCRdb reprocessing: fastp at Q25, MiXCR clone calling, in-frame beta chains kept. Every entry covers one CDR3 protein and lists the most common genes and DNA from its rows. The V and J calls come from TCRdb's annotation, not from the publication. The sample records around 130,000 distinct CDR3 sequences, about 90% of which are singletons. Of the sample, over 0.2% is held by the ten largest clones.

Sequenced material: CD8+ T cells from PBMCs. The sequence is built from TRBV7-3 and TRBJ2-1; confidence is insufficient to name the D gene. This clonotype originated in a human donor with multiple sclerosis. The CDR3 corresponds to CASSPQAGEQFF. Read as DNA, the sequence is TGTGCCAGCAGCCCCCAGGCCGGGGAGCAGTTCTTC. Extended through the reference TRBV7-3 and TRBJ2-1 proteins, this CDR3 yields the full variable domain: GAGVSQTPSNKVTEKGKYVELRCDPISGHTALYWYRQSLGQGPEFLIYFQGTGAADDSGLPNDRFFAVRPEGSVSTLKIQRTERGDSAVYLCASSPQAGEQFFGPGTRLTVL.